This entry lists 14 T cell receptor beta chains sequenced from one sample in a study of cytotoxic CD8 clonotypes in ibrutinib-treated CLL. Generated by immunoSEQ multiplex PCR, the TCRdb table keeps only in-frame clones and is missing some. This table holds about 72,000 clones, about 63% found once. The sequencing used PBMCs, collected after 12 months of ibrutinib treatment. Every receptor here comes from a human donor with chronic lymphocytic leukemia.

The genes are TRBV7-2 and TRBJ1-3; D gene ambiguous. V lost 5 bases and J lost 1, with 12 bases in between. From germline, CDR1 is SGHTA and CDR2 FQGNSA. The CDR3 spans 15 residues. CDR3 DNA: TGTGCCAGCAGCCCAGATTCAGTGTCTGGAAACACCATATATTTT. This translates into CASSPDSVSGNTIYF. The whole variable domain, filled in from reference TRBV7-2 and TRBJ1-3, reads GAGVSQSPSNKVTEKGKDVELRCDPISGHTALYWYRQSLGQGLEFLIYFQGNSAPDKSGLPSDRFSAERTGGSVSTLTIQRTQQEDSAVYLCASSPDSVSGNTIYFGEGSWLTVV.

The V and J genes are TRBV9 and TRBJ1-5; possibly TRBD1 for D (6 bases). The V and J ends lost 0 bases and 6 bases respectively, with 13 bases between them. This CDR3 contains 15 residues. The V gene's germline CDR1 is SGDLS and CDR2 YYNGEE. This CDR3 reads CASSVDGGPGQPQHF. The CDR3 nucleotides are TGTGCCAGCAGCGTAGACGGGGGGCCGGGTCAGCCCCAGCATTTT.

This clone was seen a single time. This chain joins TRBV27 and TRBJ2-5; D is ambiguous. CDR1 is MNHEY, CDR2 SMNVEV, per germline (reference sequence). CDR3 size: 13 residues. The V and J ends lost 4 bases and 5 bases respectively, with 11 bases between them. For the CDR3, the DNA is TGTGCCAGCAGTTCCTGGGGAATCGAGACCCAGTACTTC. Translated, it gives CASSSWGIETQYF.

The CDR3 protein is CASSPGQGAYEQYF. DNA of the CDR3: TGTGCCAGCAGTCCGGGACAGGGTGCGTACGAGCAGTACTTC. V is TRBV28 and J is TRBJ2-7; TRBD1 matches 9 bases. This CDR3 is built from 14 residues. The V segment lost 5 bases and the J segment 4 bases; nucleotides outside the gene matches: 6. Germline V CDR1 and CDR2: MDHEN, SYDVKM.

J is TRBJ1-1 and V is TRBV2; 7 bases are shared with TRBD1. The CDR3 has 15 residues. The trim removed 6 bases at V and 5 bases at J, leaving 12 bases unmatched. Looked up from germline, CDR1 is SNHLY and CDR2 is FYNNEI. The DNA of the CDR3 is TGTGCCAGCAGCGAGAGGACAGGTGCGGGGACTGAAGCTTTCTTT. As protein: CASSERTGAGTEAFF. Complete variable domain (other parts from reference TRBV2 and TRBJ1-1): EPEVTQTPSHQVTQMGQEVILRCVPISNHLYFYWYRQILGQKVEFLVSFYNNEISEKSEIFDDQFSVERPDGSNFTLKIRSTKLEDSAMYFCASSERTGAGTEAFFGQGTRLTVV.

The chain is built from TRBV5-4 and TRBJ2-7, with D perhaps matching TRBD1 (6 bases). CDR3 length equals 15 residues. From germline, CDR1 is SGHNT and CDR2 YYREEE (reference sequence). The V end lost 0 bases, the J end lost 3 bases, and 13 bases lay between the germline ends. Here the CDR3 reads CASSLGATGNYEQYF. The DNA of the CDR3 is TGTGCCAGCAGCTTGGGGGCGACAGGAAACTACGAGCAGTACTTC. The full variable domain, with the rest looked up from reference TRBV5-4 and TRBJ2-7, is ETGVTQSPTHLIKTRGQQVTLRCSSQSGHNTVSWYQQALGQGPQFIFQYYREEENGRGNFPPRFSGLQFPNYSSELNVNALELDDSALYLCASSLGATGNYEQYFGPGTRLTVT.

This clone was seen a single time. CDR3 DNA sequence: TGTGCCAGCCGCCCGGGACTAGCGGACCAAGAGACCCAGTACTTC. Residues: CASRPGLADQETQYF. The chain combines TRBV6-5 with TRBJ2-5, with TRBD2 matching over 11 bases. J lost 0 bases, V lost 8 bases, and 5 bases had no gene match. CDR1 is MNHEY, CDR2 SVGAGI, per germline. The CDR3 has 15 amino acids.

The chain is built from TRBV2 and TRBJ2-6, with TRBD1 matching over 8 bases. The germline gives CDR1 SNHLY, CDR2 FYNNEI. The CDR3 length is 16 residues. The V segment lost 5 bases and the J segment 2 bases; nucleotides outside the gene matches: 5. CDR3 DNA sequence: TGTGCCAGCAGTCCAGGGGGCTTGACTGGGGCCAACGTCCTGACTTTC. Its translation is CASSPGGLTGANVLTF.

This clone occurred a few times. V is TRBV7-7 and J is TRBJ1-1; no definite D call. Trimming left V 1 base short and J 2 bases short, with 8 bases between. CDR3 length: 14 residues. CDR1 and CDR2 (germline): SSHAT, FNYEAQ (reference sequence). CDR3: CASSLDSVNTEAFF. The CDR3 nucleotides read TGTGCCAGCAGCTTAGATTCCGTTAACACTGAAGCTTTCTTT.

J is TRBJ2-7 and V is TRBV6-5; D is undetermined. Germline V gene sequence: CDR1 MNHEY, CDR2 SVGAGI. This CDR3 spans 14 amino acids. Trimming removed 6 bases from V and 0 bases from J, with 12 bases in between. The CDR3 DNA reads as TGTGCCAGCAGCTACAGAGGATTCTCCTACGAGCAGTACTTC. Translation: CASSYRGFSYEQYF.

The genes are TRBV6-6 and TRBJ2-5; no definite D call. The CDR3 spans 11 residues. Germline V gene data show CDR1 as MNHNY and CDR2 as SVGAGI (reference sequence). The V and J ends lost 4 bases and 2 bases respectively, with 2 bases between them. The CDR3 protein is CASSLQETQYF. CDR3 DNA sequence: TGTGCCAGCAGTTTACAAGAGACCCAGTACTTC.

The chain uses TRBV10-3 and TRBJ1-3; D possibly corresponds to TRBD1 (6 bases). CDR3 length equals 14 residues. The V end lost 11 bases, the J end lost 0 bases, and 14 bases lay between the germline ends. The germline V gene has CDR1 ENHRY and CDR2 SYGVKD. The CDR3 spells CAVGQTDSGNTIYF. The CDR3, as DNA: TGTGCCGTCGGACAGACCGACTCTGGAAACACCATATATTTT.

The V gene is TRBV5-6, the J gene TRBJ1-1; maybe TRBD1 (5 bases). Trimming removed 2 bases from V and 6 bases from J, with 14 bases in between. The CDR3 covers 14 residues. Per the germline V gene, CDR1 is SGHDT and CDR2 is YYEEEE. The CDR3 sequence: CASSLDPWGAEAFF. The CDR3 DNA follows: TGTGCCAGCAGCTTAGATCCCTGGGGGGCTGAAGCTTTCTTT. Drawing the rest from reference TRBV5-6 and TRBJ1-1, the complete variable domain is DAGVTQSPTHLIKTRGQQVTLRCSPKSGHDTVSWYQQALGQGPQFIFQYYEEEERQRGNFPDRFSGHQFPNYSSELNVNALLLGDSALYLCASSLDPWGAEAFFGQGTRLTVV.

The V gene is TRBV6-6, the J gene TRBJ2-1; D is unresolved. V gave up 2 bases and J gave up 6 bases, with 8 bases separating them. CDR1 is MNHNY, CDR2 SVGAGI, per germline (reference sequence). CDR3 length equals 13 residues. Here the CDR3 DNA reads TGTGCCAGCAGTTACGCAATTTTCAATGAGCAGTTCTTC. Translating gives CASSYAIFNEQFF.